These 23 T cell receptor beta chains came from one sample sequenced in a study of Tregs in tolerant kidney transplant recipients. The data were produced by immunoSEQ multiplex PCR, yet TCRdb's version contains in-frame clones alone and is incomplete. The table has under 300,000 clones, 80% to 85% seen once. Sequenced sample: CD4+ T cells from blood. The origin of the receptors is a human donor in good health.

In its sample, this clone was seen a few times. V usage is TRBV19 and J usage is TRBJ1-2, with D perhaps matching TRBD1 (6 bases). This CDR3 has 13 amino acids. Germline V gives CDR1 LNHDA, CDR2 SQIVND (reference sequence). Trimming removed 6 bases from V and 3 bases from J, with 11 bases in between. CDR3 sequence (DNA): TGTGCCAGTAGGGCACAGGGTTACTATGGCTACACCTTC. Translated: CASRAQGYYGYTF.

The genes are TRBV6-1 and TRBJ1-2, with unresolved D. Germline V gene lookup returns CDR1 MNHNS and CDR2 SASEGT. Trimming removed 7 bases at V and 8 bases at J, with 14 bases between. The length of the CDR3 is 12 residues. The CDR3 DNA reads as TGTGCCAGCACCACCGGACTATACGGCTACACCTTC. This translates into CASTTGLYGYTF.

This chain connects TRBV11-3 to TRBJ1-1; D not resolved. Germline assignment: CDR1 SGHNT and CDR2 YENEEA. V dropped 1 base and J dropped 1 base, with 13 bases sitting between them. There are 16 residues in the CDR3. The CDR3 sequence is CASSLGQGNRNTEAFF. DNA for the CDR3: TGTGCCAGCAGCTTAGGGCAAGGGAACAGGAACACTGAAGCTTTCTTT.

Note on this clone: One junction end does not reproduce the germline sequence, and a read error may be involved. The rearrangement joins TRBV7-7 to TRBJ2-5; possibly TRBD2 for D (5 bases). The germline V gene has CDR1 SSHAT and CDR2 FNYEAQ (reference sequence). The CDR3 loop spans 15 amino acids. The CDR3 region is CASSLAAERRETQYF. CDR3 in DNA: TGTGCTAGCAGCTTAGCTGCTGAGAGGAGGGAGACCCAGTACTTC. Complete variable domain (other parts from reference TRBV7-7 and TRBJ2-5): GAGVSQSPRYKVTKRGQDVTLRCDPISSHATLYWYQQALGQGPEFLTYFNYEAQPDKSGLPSDRFSAERPEGSISTLTIQRTEQRDSAMYRCASSLAAERRETQYFGPGTRLLVL.

The CDR3 loop reads CASSPGTSSNQPQHF. CDR3 coding DNA: TGTGCCAGCAGTCCCGGGACAAGTAGCAATCAGCCCCAGCATTTT. J is TRBJ1-5 and V is TRBV6-1; TRBD1 is a possible D gene (6 bases). Germline CDR1 MNHNS, CDR2 SASEGT. CDR3 length: 15 residues. V dropped 5 bases and J dropped 0 bases, with 11 bases sitting between them.

The chain combines TRBV7-9 with TRBJ2-1, with D possibly being TRBD1 or TRBD2 (5 bases each). V gave up 2 bases and J gave up 0 bases, with 17 bases separating them. The CDR3 consists of 18 residues. Germline V gene data show CDR1 as SEHNR and CDR2 as FQNEAQ (reference sequence). The CDR3 region is CASSLLRGTESSYNEQFF. CDR3 coding DNA: TGTGCCAGCAGCTTATTGAGGGGAACTGAAAGCTCCTACAATGAGCAGTTCTTC.

This clone was picked up a small number of times. The gene calls are TRBV11-2 and TRBJ2-4; D is ambiguous. The V and J ends lost 4 bases and 14 bases respectively, with 21 bases between them. Germline CDR1 is SGHAT and CDR2 is FQNNGV. The CDR3 spans 14 residues. CDR3 region: CASSSSSFGPAEYF. CDR3 DNA: TGTGCCAGCAGCTCCAGTAGTTTCGGGCCCGCAGAGTACTTC.

CDR3 in amino acids: CASSLSRTGVTGELFF. The CDR3 coding sequence is TGTGCCAGCAGTTTATCGAGGACAGGGGTGACCGGGGAGCTGTTTTTT. The chain carries TRBV27 and TRBJ2-2; 9 positions agree with TRBD1. This CDR3 has 16 amino acids. The germline CDR1 and CDR2 sequences are MNHEY and SMNVEV (reference sequence). The J segment lost 5 bases and the V segment lost 0 bases, leaving 4 bases of the junction unmatched.

J is TRBJ1-3 and V is TRBV5-4; D gene unclear. Per germline, CDR1 SGHNT and CDR2 YYREEE (reference sequence). The length of the CDR3 is 15 residues. V lost 1 base to trimming and J lost 4 bases, with 12 bases between them. The CDR3 sequence is CASSLSAEPGNTIYF. The DNA of the CDR3 is TGTGCCAGCAGCTTGTCGGCGGAGCCCGGAAACACCATATATTTT. Together with reference TRBV5-4 and TRBJ1-3, the CDR3 gives the full variable domain: ETGVTQSPTHLIKTRGQQVTLRCSSQSGHNTVSWYQQALGQGPQFIFQYYREEENGRGNFPPRFSGLQFPNYSSELNVNALELDDSALYLCASSLSAEPGNTIYFGEGSWLTVV.

This clone turned up a few times. The V and J genes are TRBV7-3 and TRBJ1-1; a weak D match, TRBD1 (5 bases). Germline V gives CDR1 SGHTA, CDR2 FQGTGA. The V and J ends lost 4 bases and 6 bases respectively, with 12 bases between them. The CDR3 covers 13 residues. The CDR3 nucleotides are TGTGCCAGCAGCTCCGATCAGGGCGCTGAAGCTTTCTTT. This encodes CASSSDQGAEAFF.

V and J are TRBV5-8 and TRBJ2-7, with TRBD1 matching 9 bases. Trimming at V came to 6 bases and at J to 4 bases, leaving 8 bases not matched to a gene. The germline V gene encodes CDR1 SGHTS and CDR2 YDEGEE. This CDR3 comprises 14 residues. The CDR3 nucleotides read TGTGCCAGCACCTTCGGGACAGGGTCTTACGAGCAGTACTTC. Translation: CASTFGTGSYEQYF. The whole variable domain, filled in from reference TRBV5-8 and TRBJ2-7, reads EAGVTQSPTHLIKTRGQQATLRCSPISGHTSVYWYQQALGLGLQFLLWYDEGEERNRGNFPPRFSGRQFPNYSSELNVNALELEDSALYLCASTFGTGSYEQYFGPGTRLTVT.

Note on this clone: A read error may produce the germline difference seen at one junction end. This chain connects TRBV5-1 to TRBJ1-1, with D possibly matching TRBD1 (5 bases). There are 14 residues in the CDR3. The germline CDR1 and CDR2 sequences are SGHRS and YFSETQ. The CDR3, as DNA: TGCGTCAGCAGCAGGGAGGGAGGGGCCACTGAAGCTTTCTTT. Translation gives CVSSREGGATEAFF. Full variable domain (rest looked up from reference TRBV5-1 and TRBJ1-1): KAGVTQTPRYLIKTRGQQVTLSCSPISGHRSVSWYQQTPGQGLQFLFEYFSETQRNKGNFPGRFSGRQFSNSRSEMNVSTLELGDSALYLCVSSREGGATEAFFGQGTRLTVV.

The chain links TRBV6-5 to TRBJ1-2, with 8 bases fitting TRBD1. CDR1 MNHEY and CDR2 SVGAGI come from the germline V gene. This CDR3 region has 13 residues. The V and J ends lost 6 bases and 4 bases, in that order; junction bases with no gene match: 4. The CDR3 is CASRSDRGYGYTF. CDR3 in DNA: TGTGCCAGCAGGTCAGACAGGGGCTATGGCTACACCTTC.

The V and J genes are TRBV6-1 and TRBJ2-7; no clear D gene. Between the trimmed V and J ends, which lost 10 bases and 0 bases, there was a span of 19 bases. The germline CDR1 and CDR2 sequences are MNHNS and SASEGT. The CDR3 length is 15 residues. The CDR3 DNA reads as TGTGCCACCTCGTTGTGGCGCAGTTTCTCCTACGAGCAGTACTTC. Translated: CATSLWRSFSYEQYF.

This chain connects TRBV11-2 to TRBJ1-1; the D is unclear. Germline values: CDR1 SGHAT, CDR2 FQNNGV. V was clipped by 2 bases and J by 0 bases, with 13 bases between them. The CDR3 consists of 16 residues. The CDR3 nucleotides are TGTGCCAGCAGCTTAAGACGTATGGGGATGAACACTGAAGCTTTCTTT. Protein: CASSLRRMGMNTEAFF.

This chain uses TRBV6-6 with TRBJ2-5; D remains ambiguous. Looked up from germline, CDR1 is MNHNY and CDR2 is SVGAGI (reference sequence). Trimming shortened V by 0 bases and J by 4 bases, and 3 bases separated the two germline ends. This CDR3 comprises 12 residues. CDR3 loop: CASSYSTETQYF. In nucleotides, the CDR3 is TGTGCCAGCAGTTACTCCACAGAGACCCAGTACTTC.

The rearrangement links TRBV15 to TRBJ2-7; D is possibly TRBD1 or TRBD2 (5 bases each). CDR1 LNHNV and CDR2 YYDKDF come from the germline V gene (reference sequence). The V gene lost 1 base and the J gene lost 2 bases, with 15 bases spanning the gap. This CDR3 contains 16 residues. The chain's CDR3 is CATSRVGETFTYEQYF. CDR3 DNA sequence: TGTGCCACCAGCAGAGTGGGGGAGACTTTTACCTACGAGCAGTACTTC. The variable domain in full, completed from reference TRBV15 and TRBJ2-7, reads DAMVIQNPRYQVTQFGKPVTLSCSQTLNHNVMYWYQQKSSQAPKLLFHYYDKDFNNEADTPDNFQSRRPNTSFCFLDIRSPGLGDTAMYLCATSRVGETFTYEQYFGPGTRLTVT.

The chain combines TRBV5-1 with TRBJ2-3; D remains unclear. Germline V gene lookup returns CDR1 SGHRS and CDR2 YFSETQ. CDR3 size: 15 residues. V lost 0 bases, J lost 0 bases, and 8 bases lay in between. CDR3 in amino acids: CASSLGSSSTDTQYF. Written as DNA, the CDR3 is TGCGCCAGCAGCTTGGGGTCCTCGAGCACAGATACGCAGTATTTT.

About this clone: At one of its ends the junction is not consistent with the germline gene, which may arise from a read error. The chain carries TRBV18 and TRBJ2-5; D is unclear. The CDR3 loop spans 14 amino acids. Germline CDR1 reads KGHSH; CDR2 reads LQKENI. The CDR3: CASSPEGGQGTQYF. In DNA form, the CDR3 reads TGTGCCAGCTCACCCGAAGGTGGCCAAGGGACCCAGTACTTC.

The V call is TRBV19, the J call TRBJ2-2; a possible D gene is TRBD2 (5 bases). Trimming took 3 bases from V and 4 from J, leaving 15 bases between them. This CDR3 has 16 residues. Germline V gives CDR1 LNHDA, CDR2 SQIVND (reference sequence). The DNA of the CDR3 is TGTGCCAGTAGTATCATGTCTGGACGGGGCACCGGGGAGCTGTTTTTT. Amino acids: CASSIMSGRGTGELFF.

The chain joins TRBV7-7 to TRBJ2-1; 8 positions match TRBD2. The CDR3 is made up of 15 amino acids. Losses at the gene ends were 5 bases for V and 1 base for J; bases not matched to a gene: 4. Germline V gives CDR1 SSHAT, CDR2 FNYEAQ (reference sequence). The CDR3 loop is CASSAAGGSYNEQFF. DNA for the CDR3: TGTGCCAGCAGCGCCGCGGGGGGATCCTACAATGAGCAGTTCTTC. The entire variable domain, with the rest obtained from reference TRBV7-7 and TRBJ2-1, is as follows: GAGVSQSPRYKVTKRGQDVTLRCDPISSHATLYWYQQALGQGPEFLTYFNYEAQPDKSGLPSDRFSAERPEGSISTLTIQRTEQRDSAMYRCASSAAGGSYNEQFFGPGTRLTVL.

The V call is TRBV11-2, the J call TRBJ2-6, with D uncertain. Trimming cost V 2 bases and J 4 bases, with 3 bases left between them. The CDR3 contains 13 residues. The germline gives CDR1 SGHAT, CDR2 FQNNGV. The CDR3 coding sequence is TGTGCCAGCAGCTTAACCGGGGCCAACGTCCTGACTTTC. Protein: CASSLTGANVLTF.

CDR3 sequence (DNA): TGTGCCAGTAGTATTGGCCCGAGGGGTGTAGGGCATGCAACTAATGAAAAACTGTTTTTT. Its translation: CASSIGPRGVGHATNEKLFF. V and J are TRBV19 and TRBJ1-4; possible D gene TRBD1, 5 bases. The germline V and J ends were trimmed by 3 bases and 0 bases, with 23 bases remaining between them. The CDR3 covers 20 residues. In germline, CDR1 is LNHDA, CDR2 SQIVND (reference sequence).